The 23 T cell receptor beta chains in this list originate from one sample, sequenced in a study of Ad26.COV2.S vaccination and SARS-CoV-2 variants. The repertoire was sequenced with immunoSEQ multiplex PCR; TCRdb's copy has only in-frame clones and lacks some. The data contain 380,000 or so clones, around 90% of them singletons. Documented treatment: some 20 received Ad26.COV2.S at low or high dose, single or two shots; several received placebo; per-sample allocation not given. At day 63 after the first vaccine or placebo injection, samples were drawn. Sequencing was performed on peripheral blood, taken in a trial of Ad26.COV2.S vaccine versus placebo. Receptors were obtained from a person between 18 and 59 years old who received the Ad26.COV2.S COVID-19 vaccine or a placebo.

V usage is TRBV9 and J usage is TRBJ2-1; 12 positions match TRBD2. Germline V gene data show CDR1 as SGDLS and CDR2 as YYNGEE. The CDR3 extends over 17 amino acids. Trimming removed 6 bases from V and 1 base from J; junction bases left unmatched: 8. CDR3 loop: CASTRTSGDRSYNEQFF. CDR3 bases: TGTGCCAGCACCCGGACTAGCGGGGATAGGTCCTACAATGAGCAGTTCTTC.

This clone has just a few counts. This chain links TRBV6-2 or TRBV6-3 with TRBJ1-5, with no clear D. This CDR3 is 15 amino acids long. Germline V gene data show CDR1 as MNHEY and CDR2 as SVGEGT. The V and J ends lost 4 bases and 2 bases respectively, with 12 bases between them. CDR3 residues: CASSSLGGGNQPQHF. For the CDR3, the DNA is TGTGCCAGCAGTTCTCTTGGTGGGGGCAATCAGCCCCAGCATTTT.

This clone was observed a single time. The rearrangement uses TRBV27 and TRBJ2-3; 12 bases map to TRBD2. This CDR3 is 17 amino acids long. Germline V gene lookup returns CDR1 MNHEY and CDR2 SMNVEV (reference sequence). The junction had 9 bases not matched to a gene; V was cut back by 6 bases and J by 2 bases. CDR3 sequence (DNA): TGTGCCAGCAGAATCTACTCTAGCGGGAGGGTCACAGATACGCAGTATTTT. Translated, it gives CASRIYSSGRVTDTQYF.

The chain has TRBV28 and TRBJ1-5; maybe TRBD1 (5 bases). Germline values: CDR1 MDHEN, CDR2 SYDVKM. The CDR3 totals 16 residues. V shed 2 bases and J shed 6 bases, with 17 bases lying between them. The CDR3 sequence is CASSLGSGRGSQPQHF. In DNA form, the CDR3 reads TGTGCCAGCAGTTTAGGTTCGGGGCGCGGGAGTCAGCCCCAGCATTTT.

The J gene is TRBJ2-1, the V gene TRBV4-3, with D possibly TRBD2 on 5 matching bases. CDR3 size: 16 residues. Trimming shortened V by 1 base and J by 4 bases, and 14 bases separated the two germline ends. Germline loops: CDR1 LGHNA, CDR2 YSLEER. In DNA form, the CDR3 reads TGCGCCAGCAGCCAAGCAGCGGCTTCGATATACAATGAGCAGTTCTTC. Protein: CASSQAAASIYNEQFF.

The genes are TRBV6-5 and TRBJ2-1, with 11 bases that match TRBD2. CDR1 is MNHEY and CDR2 is SVGAGI in the germline V gene. The J segment lost 3 bases and the V segment lost 6 bases, leaving 4 bases of the junction unmatched. The CDR3 has 15 residues. Here the CDR3 reads CASRQTSGDYNEQFF. The CDR3 DNA reads as TGTGCCAGCAGGCAGACTAGCGGGGACTACAATGAGCAGTTCTTC.

The chain joins TRBV9 to TRBJ2-7; 7 bases fit TRBD1. This CDR3 spans 14 amino acids. The germline gives CDR1 SGDLS, CDR2 YYNGEE. V dropped 3 bases and J dropped 0; count of bases not matched to a gene: 3. DNA for the CDR3: TGTGCCAGCAGCGGGTCAGGGGGCTCCTACGAGCAGTACTTC. Translated: CASSGSGGSYEQYF.

This chain connects TRBV7-2 to TRBJ1-5, with a weak D call TRBD1 (5 bases). Germline V gene data show CDR1 as SGHTA and CDR2 as FQGNSA. This CDR3 has 16 amino acids. V was trimmed by 6 bases and J by 0 bases, leaving 15 bases between them. The CDR3 loop is CASSQGDGISNQPQHF. CDR3 sequence (DNA): TGTGCCAGCAGTCAGGGTGACGGAATTAGCAATCAGCCCCAGCATTTT. The full variable domain, completed using reference TRBV7-2 and TRBJ1-5, is GAGVSQSPSNKVTEKGKDVELRCDPISGHTALYWYRQSLGQGLEFLIYFQGNSAPDKSGLPSDRFSAERTGGSVSTLTIQRTQQEDSAVYLCASSQGDGISNQPQHFGDGTRLSIL.

A single count supports this clone. This specimen includes other DNA sequences encoding the same CDR3. The chain recombines TRBV9 with TRBJ2-2; D is unresolved. The CDR3 length is 11 residues. V lost 2 bases and J 6 bases, leaving 2 bases between the germline ends. Germline V gene data show CDR1 as SGDLS and CDR2 as YYNGEE. CDR3 protein: CASSVAGELFF. The DNA of the CDR3 is TGTGCCAGCAGCGTTGCCGGGGAGCTGTTTTTT.

In nucleotides, the CDR3 is TGTGCCAGCAGTTTGGGGGGGACAACTAATGAAAAACTGTTTTTT. As protein: CASSLGGTTNEKLFF. The rearrangement joins TRBV28 to TRBJ1-4; tentatively, D is TRBD1 (5 bases). Trimming took off 3 bases at V and 0 bases at J, with 8 bases between the two ends. The CDR3 contains 15 residues. From germline, CDR1 is MDHEN and CDR2 SYDVKM.

This clone turned up a few times. J is TRBJ1-1 and V is TRBV7-9, with a possible D match to TRBD1 (6 bases). The V and J ends lost 3 bases and 4 bases respectively, with 12 bases between them. The germline V gene has CDR1 SEHNR and CDR2 FQNEAQ (reference sequence). The CDR3 loop spans 14 amino acids. CDR3 protein: CASSFEGVGTEAFF. CDR3 nucleotide sequence: TGTGCCAGCAGCTTTGAGGGGGTAGGCACTGAAGCTTTCTTT.

This clone was seen a single time. The genes are TRBV7-3 and TRBJ2-4, with TRBD2 identical over 8 bases. The CDR3 contains 15 residues. The germline gives CDR1 SGHTA, CDR2 FQGTGA. Trimming removed 8 bases from V and 2 bases from J; junction bases left unmatched: 8. The CDR3 bases are TGTGCCAGCCGCCTGGCGGGGGGCTCCAAAAACATTCAGTACTTC. Translated: CASRLAGGSKNIQYF. Looking up the rest from reference TRBV7-3 and TRBJ2-4 gives the full variable domain: GAGVSQTPSNKVTEKGKYVELRCDPISGHTALYWYRQSLGQGPEFLIYFQGTGAADDSGLPNDRFFAVRPEGSVSTLKIQRTERGDSAVYLCASRLAGGSKNIQYFGAGTRLSVL.

Details on this clone: Relative to the germline gene, one junction end is altered; a read error may explain this. V is TRBV7-9 and J is TRBJ1-3, with D uncertain. This CDR3 contains 11 residues. Per the germline V gene, CDR1 is SEHNR and CDR2 is FQNEAQ (reference sequence). This CDR3 is CASALGITIYF. The CDR3 nucleotides are TGTGCCAGCGCCCTGGGAATCACCATATATTTT. The whole variable domain, remainder taken from reference TRBV7-9 and TRBJ1-3, is DTGVSQNPRHKITKRGQNVTFRCDPISEHNRLYWYRQTLGQGPEFLTYFQNEAQLEKSRLLSDRFSAERPKGSFSTLEIQRTEQGDSAMYLCASALGITIYFGEGSWLTVV.

This clone has a single count. The V call is TRBV7-2, the J call TRBJ2-3; D is perhaps TRBD1 (5 bases). The CDR3 runs to 13 residues. Trimming cost V 6 bases and J 3 bases, with 10 bases left between them. Germline CDR1 is SGHTA and CDR2 is FQGNSA. This CDR3 is CASSNPGTDTQYF. In DNA form, the CDR3 reads TGTGCCAGCAGTAACCCAGGGACAGATACGCAGTATTTT.

This clone was counted between two and nine times. V usage is TRBV19 and J usage is TRBJ1-1, with D possibly being TRBD1 (6 bases). The CDR3 is made up of 13 amino acids. Trimming took off 8 bases at V and 5 bases at J, with 15 bases between the two ends. Per germline, CDR1 LNHDA and CDR2 SQIVND (reference sequence). The CDR3 spells CASQRITGTEAFF. As DNA, the CDR3 is TGTGCCAGTCAAAGGATTACAGGGACTGAAGCTTTCTTT.

The chain employs TRBV9 and TRBJ2-3; D remains unclear. The CDR3 covers 14 residues. V was clipped by 0 bases and J by 2 bases, with 7 bases between them. CDR1 SGDLS and CDR2 YYNGEE come from the germline V gene. Written as DNA, the CDR3 is TGTGCCAGCAGCGTAGGTAGCACCACAGATACGCAGTATTTT. Translated, it gives CASSVGSTTDTQYF.

The table lists this clone with a few counts. V and J are TRBV15 and TRBJ1-5, with D possibly matching TRBD1 (5 bases). V lost 7 bases and J lost 0, with 10 bases in between. CDR1 is LNHNV and CDR2 is YYDKDF in the germline V gene (reference sequence). This CDR3 region has 14 residues. The chain's CDR3 is CATKGDYSNQPQHF. The CDR3 coding sequence is TGTGCCACCAAAGGGGACTATAGCAATCAGCCCCAGCATTTT.

This clone occurred a few times. The chain couples TRBV7-2 to TRBJ1-3; no reliable D call. V lost 3 bases, J lost 2 bases, and 14 bases lay in between. This CDR3 has 16 residues. Germline V gene data show CDR1 as SGHTA and CDR2 as FQGNSA. The CDR3 DNA is TGTGCCAGCAGCTTTTCGGGTGGATCGGCTGGAAACACCATATATTTT. Translation: CASSFSGGSAGNTIYF.

This clone has only one observation. The chain couples TRBV28 to TRBJ2-5; TRBD1 aligns across 9 bases. The CDR3 length is 15 residues. Germline V gene lookup returns CDR1 MDHEN and CDR2 SYDVKM. The J segment lost 5 bases and the V segment lost 5 bases, leaving 9 bases of the junction unmatched. The CDR3: CASSPGDRAGETQYF. The DNA for the CDR3 is TGTGCCAGCAGTCCCGGGGACAGGGCGGGGGAGACCCAGTACTTC.

The chain uses TRBV7-9 and TRBJ1-1; 8 bases match TRBD1. The CDR3 runs 16 residues. V lost 3 bases and J lost 2; bases outside the gene matches: 8. Germline V lookup: CDR1 SEHNR, CDR2 FQNEAQ (reference sequence). The CDR3 DNA is TGTGCCAGCAGCTTTCGCGCCGGGACAGGTAACACTGAAGCTTTCTTT. Translated, it gives CASSFRAGTGNTEAFF.

The chain employs TRBV5-4 and TRBJ2-1; D gene ambiguous. Germline CDR1 and CDR2: SGHNT and YYREEE (reference sequence). The CDR3 has 16 residues. V dropped 0 bases and J dropped 0 bases, with 10 bases sitting between them. The CDR3 here is CASSLGSSDSYNEQFF. In DNA form, the CDR3 reads TGTGCCAGCAGCTTGGGATCCAGTGACTCCTACAATGAGCAGTTCTTC.

This clone was observed a single time. V is TRBV30 and J is TRBJ1-5; no definite D call. Germline values: CDR1 GTSNPN, CDR2 SVGIG (reference sequence). With 1 base removed from V and 8 bases from J, the gap between germline ends came to 9 bases. There are 12 residues in the CDR3. The DNA for the CDR3 is TGTGCCTGGAGTGGGGCCGGTAAGCCCCAGCATTTT. Its protein is CAWSGAGKPQHF.

This rearrangement joins TRBV27 to TRBJ1-4; a weak D match, TRBD1 (5 bases). The CDR3 consists of 15 residues. Germline values: CDR1 MNHEY, CDR2 SMNVEV (reference sequence). The V and J ends lost 4 bases and 0 bases respectively, with 9 bases between them. The CDR3 nucleotides read TGTGCCAGCAGTTCTTTAGGGGCAACTAATGAAAAACTGTTTTTT. As protein: CASSSLGATNEKLFF.